One TCR beta chain is described in this entry. Data came from immunoSEQ multiplex PCR; TCRdb stores just in-frame clones and leaves some out. The table shows about 130,000 clones, with 92% occurring only once. Trimming stripped 1 base from V and 0 bases from J, with 6 bases between. The CDR3 is 15 residues long. Germline V gene data show CDR1 as SEHNR and CDR2 as FQNEAQ (reference sequence). The entry originates in a study of control samples from healthy donors and cancer patients. This TCR was sampled from a woman between 50 and 59 years old in good health. The sample comprised blood. V and J are TRBV7-9 and TRBJ1-4, with unresolved D. CDR3 nucleotide sequence: TGTGCCAGCAGCTTAGTACGACCAACTAATGAAAAACTGTTTTTT. Its translation is CASSLVRPTNEKLFF.